The clone carrying this T cell receptor (beta chain) was detected a few times. No antigen is known for it. TCRdb processed the 5' RACE reads anew with MiXCR; each CDR3 protein has one entry. Of approximately 350,000 distinct CDR3 sequences listed, approximately 14% are singletons. These data come from a study of CD8 T cells in ankylosing spondylitis. Overall study results and limits: Disease-linked clones, CD8+, were relatively rare in peripheral blood.

The CDR3 covers 13 residues. The germline gives CDR1 ENHRY, CDR2 SYGVKD. Trimming cost V 4 bases and J 4 bases, with 11 bases left between them. This rearrangement joins TRBV10-3 to TRBJ2-7; no clear D. The source is a male donor with ankylosing spondylitis or in good health (not recorded which). Input material: blood, either unsorted or a sorted T cell fraction (not recorded which). The CDR3 sequence: CAISGRSIYEQYF. The CDR3 coding sequence is TGTGCCATCAGTGGAAGGTCCATATACGAGCAGTACTTC.